This T cell receptor beta chain emerged from a study of blood T cell repertoires in COVID-19. Study details: Material from acute and convalescent COVID-19 was sourced from the United States, Italy and Spain. T cells, B-cell-depleted T cells, or PBMCs supplied cDNA or gDNA.

Study processing details: Estimation of nucleated cell counts was performed using reference gene primer amplification. Here immunoSEQ multiplex PCR was the method, and the copy in TCRdb shows in-frame clones only, minus some. That table is the source of V, J and clone size, and D and trimming were worked out from the DNA. The sample has approximately 83,000 clones; roughly 79% are singletons. The sequence derives from a woman of 80 years or more with acute or convalescent COVID-19. Sequenced sample: peripheral blood.

CDR3 nucleotide sequence: TGTGCCAGCAGTTTATTCAGACAGGGGAGCTACACCTTC. Encoded protein: CASSLFRQGSYTF. The rearrangement uses TRBV28 and TRBJ1-2; 8 bases match TRBD1. The CDR3 covers 13 residues. Trimming cost V 1 base and J 9 bases; bases outside gene matches: 4. Germline-derived CDR1 and CDR2 are MDHEN and SYDVKM.